This T cell receptor beta chain was recorded in a study of shared clonotypes between healthy human individuals. On this clone: As yet, its antigen is unknown.

Across several immunoSEQ plates, the genomic DNA of each subset was split evenly. Original methodology: Filtering differed because ImmunoSEQ produced junction-only sequences that carried no quality scores. Libraries were prepared by immunoSEQ multiplex PCR; TCRdb keeps only in-frame clonotypes and omits some of them. That table is the source of V, J and clone size, and D and trimming were worked out from the DNA. The data contain some 1,900,000 clones, approximately 95% of them seen just once; the ten biggest clones take up around 1.2%. The study, taken as a whole, reports: Sampling involved blood alone; tissue repertoires likely differ. For naive CD4 cells, roughly 4.6% of clonotypes were shared across a handful of donors.

Terminally differentiated effector memory CD45RA+ cells were left out of the naive CD8 fraction, which was CD45RO-negative and positively selected for CCR7. Sequenced sample: naive CD8+ T cells sorted from blood. The TCR was taken from a young man in good health.

The DNA for the CDR3 is TGTGCCAGCAGTCCGGGACAGGGGCGGGAGACCCAGTACTTC. Encoded protein: CASSPGQGRETQYF. The rearrangement links TRBV25-1 to TRBJ2-5; 10 bases agree with TRBD1. Trimming at V came to 5 bases and at J to 5 bases, leaving 5 bases not matched to a gene. Germline lookup yields CDR1 MGHDK and CDR2 SYGVNS. The CDR3 is 14 residues long.